What follows is one T cell receptor (beta chain) and its context. Its target is unknown. This sample was included in a study of OX40 agonist ivuxolimab in advanced cancers. Study-level information: Ivuxolimab is an agonistic anti-OX40 (CD134) antibody, and patients were treated with it. Eligibility admitted prior anti-PD-1, anti-PD-L1 or anti-CTLA-4 therapy; around 41% had some. Study conclusions and caveats: Expanded clones were, on average, more numerous among CD8+ T cells than CD4+. Clonal expansion by week 6 occurred in CD4+ and CD8+ blood T cells (at 0.1 to 3.0 mg/kg).

The CDR3 loop spans 18 amino acids. The ends lost 5 bases at V and 0 bases at J; junction bases unmatched: 13. Germline lookup yields CDR1 SGHVS and CDR2 FQNEAQ. Sequencing was performed with immunoSEQ multiplex PCR; in TCRdb, only in-frame clones are kept and a portion is missing. In the table there are about 79,000 clones, 70% to 85% of which are singletons. The TCR sequence derives from an adult with an advanced solid tumor such as melanoma, head and neck, liver or kidney cancer. Material: CD4+ or CD8+ T cells sorted from blood, obtained in a trial of the OX40 agonist ivuxolimab. The chain joins TRBV7-8 to TRBJ2-1, with TRBD2 matching over 7 bases. CDR3 DNA sequence: TGTGCCAGCAGCCCCGTCGCGGGAGCGCTGAGCTCCTACAATGAGCAGTTCTTC. It codes for CASSPVAGALSSYNEQFF. Using reference TRBV7-8 and TRBJ2-1 for the parts outside the CDR3, the full variable domain is GAGVSQSPRYKVAKRGQDVALRCDPISGHVSLFWYQQALGQGPEFLTYFQNEAQLDKSGLPSDRFFAERPEGSVSTLKIQRTQQEDSAVYLCASSPVAGALSSYNEQFFGPGTRLTVL.